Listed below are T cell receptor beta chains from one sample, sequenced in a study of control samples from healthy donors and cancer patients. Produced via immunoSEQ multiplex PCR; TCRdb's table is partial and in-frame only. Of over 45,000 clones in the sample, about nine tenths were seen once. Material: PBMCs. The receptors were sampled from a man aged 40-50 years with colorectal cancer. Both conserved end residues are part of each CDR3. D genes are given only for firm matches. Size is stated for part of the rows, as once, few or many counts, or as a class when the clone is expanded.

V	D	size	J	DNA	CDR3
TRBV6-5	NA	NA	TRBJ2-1	TGTGCCAGCATCCGGGATGAGCAGTTCTTC	CASIRDEQFF
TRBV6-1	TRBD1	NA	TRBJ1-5	TGTGCCAGCAGTGCGATGTCGGGACAGGGAACCCAGCCCCAGCATTTT	CASSAMSGQGTQPQHF
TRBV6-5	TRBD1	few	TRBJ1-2	TGTGCCAGCAGGTCGGGACAGACTAACTATGGCTACACCTTC	CASRSGQTNYGYTF
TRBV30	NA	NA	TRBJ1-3	TGTGCCTGGAGTGGGGTTTCATTTTCTGGAAACACCATATATTTT	CAWSGVSFSGNTIYF
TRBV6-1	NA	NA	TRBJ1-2	TGTGCCAGCAGTGAACAGGGAGGAGGCTACACCTTC	CASSEQGGGYTF
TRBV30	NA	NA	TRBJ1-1	TGTGCCGGAACAACAGGGAGGTCCACTGAAGCTTTCTTT	CAGTTGRSTEAFF
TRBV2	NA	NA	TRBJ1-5	TGTGCCAGCAGTGGACAGAGCAATCAGCCCCAGCATTTT	CASSGQSNQPQHF
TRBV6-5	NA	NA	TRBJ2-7	TGTGCCAGCAGCGGCCTCCATCCGTACTTC	CASSGLHPYF
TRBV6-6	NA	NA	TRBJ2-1	TGTGCCAGCAGTTGGACTGCGAGCTCCTACAATGAGCAGTTCTTC	CASSWTASSYNEQFF
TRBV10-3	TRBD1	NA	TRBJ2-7	TGTGCCATCAGCCGGGACAGGGGGTACGAGCAGTACTTC	CAISRDRGYEQYF
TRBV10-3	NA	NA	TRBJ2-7	TGTGCCATCAGTGTAGAGTTCACTATATACGAGCAGTACTTC	CAISVEFTIYEQYF
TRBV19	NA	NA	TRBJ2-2	TGTGCCAGTAGTATTATCCATATAGACACCGGGGAGCTGTTTTTT	CASSIIHIDTGELFF
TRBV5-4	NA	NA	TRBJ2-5	TGTGCCAGCAGCTGGGGCAGGGGACAGACCCAGTACTTC	CASSWGRGQTQYF
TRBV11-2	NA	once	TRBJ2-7	TGTGCCAGCAGCTTAGCATGGGGGCCCTACGAGCAGTACTTC	CASSLAWGPYEQYF
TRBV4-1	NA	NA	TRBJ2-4	TGCGCCAGCAGCCAAGATTGGGTCCCGCCCAAAAACATTCAGTACTTC	CASSQDWVPPKNIQYF
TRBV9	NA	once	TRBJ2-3	TGTGCCAGCAGCGCTTATTACCCCGAGGGCACAGATACGCAGTATTTT	CASSAYYPEGTDTQYF
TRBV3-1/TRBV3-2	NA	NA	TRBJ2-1	TGTGCCAGCAGCCGATTGCCAGCAGGAGCAAGGAATGAGCAGTTCTTC	CASSRLPAGARNEQFF
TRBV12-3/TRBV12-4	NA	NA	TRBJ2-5	TGTGCCAGCAGTAGGTACAGGGTGGAGACCCAGTACTTC	CASSRYRVETQYF
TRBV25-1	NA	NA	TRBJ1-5	TGTGCCAGCAGGGCTAGGGGAAATCAGCCCCAGCATTTT	CASRARGNQPQHF
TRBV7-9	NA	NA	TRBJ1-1	TGTGCCAGCAGCTTAGGGCTGGCTGTCGACACTGAAGCTTTCTTT	CASSLGLAVDTEAFF
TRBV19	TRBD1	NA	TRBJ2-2	TGTGCCAGTAGTCTGGACAGGGCTAACACCGGGGAGCTGTTTTTT	CASSLDRANTGELFF
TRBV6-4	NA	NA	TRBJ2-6	TGTGCCAGCAGTGACGTAGGGACCGGGGCCAACGTCCTGACTTTC	CASSDVGTGANVLTF
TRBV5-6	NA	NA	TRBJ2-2	TGTGCCAGCAGCTTCGACAGCTACTCCGGGGAGCTGTTTTTT	CASSFDSYSGELFF
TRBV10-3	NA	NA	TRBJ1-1	TGTGCCATCAGTGGGGTGAACACTGAAGCTTTCTTT	CAISGVNTEAFF
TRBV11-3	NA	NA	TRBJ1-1	TGTGCCAGCAGCTTAGGGCAGTTGCTCGAAGCTTTCTTT	CASSLGQLLEAFF
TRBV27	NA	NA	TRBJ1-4	TGTGCCAGCAGTCCCTCGGGGGGAGGAGCTAATGAAAAACTGTTTTTT	CASSPSGGGANEKLFF
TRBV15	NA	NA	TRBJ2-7	TGTGCCACCAGCGTCACCCAGGGGCCCTACGAGCAGTACTTC	CATSVTQGPYEQYF
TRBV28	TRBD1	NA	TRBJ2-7	TGTGCCAGCAGGTTACAGGGGCCACCCTACGAGCAGTACTTC	CASRLQGPPYEQYF
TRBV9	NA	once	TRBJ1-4	TGTGCCAGCAGCGTAGGGCGAACCGCAACTAATGAAAAACTGTTTTTT	CASSVGRTATNEKLFF
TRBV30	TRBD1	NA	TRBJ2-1	TGTGCCCGGTCGGGACAGGGGGCGAGGGAGCAGTTCTTC	CARSGQGAREQFF
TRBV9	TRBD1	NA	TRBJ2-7	TGTGCCAGCAGCGTGGGACAGTCCTACGAGCAGTACTTC	CASSVGQSYEQYF
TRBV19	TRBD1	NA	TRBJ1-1	TGTGCCAGTAGTCGGGACAGGGTGAACACTGAAGCTTTCTTT	CASSRDRVNTEAFF